This is a list of T cell receptor beta chains from one sample in a study of spatial heterogeneity in lung cancer. TCRdb analysed the 5' RACE reads with MiXCR anew, one entry per CDR3 protein. Found here are roughly 21,000 distinct CDR3 sequences, 3% to 3.5% of them singletons; the top ten hold about 28%. Here the sequenced sample was PBMCs, taken at surgery. The source of these receptors is a female donor with early-stage non-small cell lung cancer. Both conserved end residues are part of each CDR3.

V gene: TRBV7-9
CDR3 protein: CASSPLRGDSYNEQFF

V gene: TRBV6-2/TRBV6-3
CDR3 protein: CATCPRTRETQYF

V gene: TRBV7-9
CDR3 protein: CASSPSGGERYTEAFF

V gene: TRBV27
CDR3 protein: CASTAVVVAGVIGTDTQYF

V gene: TRBV20-1
CDR3 protein: CSGVTPGGYEQYF

V gene: TRBV7-9
CDR3 protein: CASSLRAQGSTEAFF

V gene: TRBV12-3/TRBV12-4
CDR3 protein: CASSPLRGEGTDTQYF

V gene: TRBV15
CDR3 protein: CATRSASAYEQYF

V gene: TRBV6-1
CDR3 protein: CASSELQRDTHNYEQYF

V gene: TRBV2
CDR3 protein: CASSEAGVAGSTGELFF

V gene: TRBV29-1
CDR3 protein: CSVSPGAAAGELFF

V gene: TRBV20-1
CDR3 protein: CSASDSVNTEAFF

V gene: TRBV7-6
CDR3 protein: CASSTSGRYNEQFF

V gene: TRBV6-2/TRBV6-3
CDR3 protein: CASRLNSYNEQFF

V gene: TRBV6-1
CDR3 protein: CASSAAGGYEKLFF

V gene: TRBV7-9
CDR3 protein: CASSSTGGDSGNTIYF

V gene: TRBV5-1
CDR3 protein: CASSLPRGGREADTQYF

V gene: TRBV11-2
CDR3 protein: CASSKTQGTGLITEAFF

V gene: TRBV15
CDR3 protein: CATSRDLLEQGPEAFF

V gene: TRBV10-3
CDR3 protein: CAISNPGQGNEQYF

V gene: TRBV28
CDR3 protein: CASSLWSRGGHQPQHF

V gene: TRBV29-1
CDR3 protein: CSVYSAMNTEAFF

V gene: TRBV12-3/TRBV12-4
CDR3 protein: CASSFRDSYNEQFF

V gene: TRBV30
CDR3 protein: CAWSVRLFGISTEAFF

V gene: TRBV7-2
CDR3 protein: CASSLRVLAGGVAKNIQYF

V gene: TRBV27
CDR3 protein: CASSFWDRAGYTF

V gene: TRBV7-9
CDR3 protein: CASSPPGGGSPLHF

V gene: TRBV5-1
CDR3 protein: CASSLDRGWETQYF

V gene: TRBV11-2
CDR3 protein: CASSLRPSGNTGELFF

V gene: TRBV7-2
CDR3 protein: CASSSSPPYEQYF

V gene: TRBV28
CDR3 protein: CASSLTRGEPNTGELFF

V gene: TRBV7-8
CDR3 protein: CASSPKWGGSSYNEQFF